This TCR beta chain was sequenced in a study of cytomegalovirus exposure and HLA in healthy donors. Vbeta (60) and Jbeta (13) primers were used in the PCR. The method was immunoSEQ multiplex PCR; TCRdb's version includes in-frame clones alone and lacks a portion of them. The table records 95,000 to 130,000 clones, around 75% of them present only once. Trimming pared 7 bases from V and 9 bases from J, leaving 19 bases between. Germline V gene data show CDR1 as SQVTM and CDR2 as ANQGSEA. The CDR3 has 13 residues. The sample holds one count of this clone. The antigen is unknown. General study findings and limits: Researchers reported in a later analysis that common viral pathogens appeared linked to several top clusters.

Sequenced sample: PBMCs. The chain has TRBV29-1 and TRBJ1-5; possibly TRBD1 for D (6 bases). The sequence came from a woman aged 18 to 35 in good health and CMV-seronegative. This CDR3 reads CSGRTGGSGPQHF. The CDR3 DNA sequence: TGCAGCGGTCGAACGGGGGGCTCCGGGCCCCAGCATTTT. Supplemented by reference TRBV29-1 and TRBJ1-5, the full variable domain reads SAVISQKPSRDICQRGTSLTIQCQVDSQVTMMFWYRQQPGQSLTLIATANQGSEATYESGFVIDKFPISRPNLTFSTLTVSNMSPEDSSIYLCSGRTGGSGPQHFGDGTRLSIL.